This T cell receptor beta chain appears in the sequencing data of a study of T cell responses to AZD1222 COVID-19 vaccine. Regarding the study as a whole: Donors skewed white British and female; clonal diversity was possibly underestimated. Once two AZD1222 doses were given, Spike-specific TCR breadth and depth went up.

Germline loops: CDR1 SGHDT, CDR2 YYEEEE. The CDR3 length is 14 residues. The junction had 3 bases not matched to a gene; V was cut back by 4 bases and J by 3 bases. With regard to this clone: The antigen is unknown.

TCRdb's table, derived via immunoSEQ multiplex PCR, lists solely in-frame clones and lacks some. Here the sample spans 200,000 or so clones, about 93% being singletons. This chain links TRBV5-6 with TRBJ1-2, with TRBD1 matching 10 bases. The TCR originated in an adult in good health. This specimen was peripheral blood, taken on day 0 of MenACWY control vaccination. The CDR3 protein is CASSPGTGDYGYTF. For the CDR3, the DNA is TGTGCCAGCAGCCCCGGGACAGGGGACTATGGCTACACCTTC.